The present entry profiles one T cell receptor (beta chain) with its context. Its antigen is as yet unknown. The entry originates in a study of shared clonotypes between healthy human individuals. Study outcomes and limitations: Shared clonotypes across all four donors exceeded non-shared ones in generation probability. Memory subsets generally showed lower estimated richness than naive subsets.

Original handling: ImmunoSEQ junction-only sequences lacked quality scores, so their filtering differed. The assay was immunoSEQ multiplex PCR, and TCRdb's table has in-frame clones only and misses some. The V and J calls and clone size come from that table; D and trimming were worked out from the DNA. The sample consists of around 88,000 clones, under 70% of them appearing once. Those who donated were healthy HIV-negative adults, with no recent acute infections or vaccinations reported. Germline V gene sequence: CDR1 SGHVS, CDR2 FQNEAQ. The V end lost 8 bases, the J end lost 9 bases, and 20 bases lay between the germline ends. This CDR3 comprises 14 residues.

The TCR sequence derives from a man aged 25-40 years in good health. The chain has TRBV7-8 and TRBJ2-1; D not certain. Source material: memory CD8+ T cells sorted from blood. Subset specified: CD45RO+ cells pooled with CCR7-negative TemRA cells. CDR3 sequence: CASSPVYQEGEQFF. For the CDR3, the DNA is TGTGCCAGCTCACCCGTCTACCAGGAAGGTGAGCAGTTCTTC.